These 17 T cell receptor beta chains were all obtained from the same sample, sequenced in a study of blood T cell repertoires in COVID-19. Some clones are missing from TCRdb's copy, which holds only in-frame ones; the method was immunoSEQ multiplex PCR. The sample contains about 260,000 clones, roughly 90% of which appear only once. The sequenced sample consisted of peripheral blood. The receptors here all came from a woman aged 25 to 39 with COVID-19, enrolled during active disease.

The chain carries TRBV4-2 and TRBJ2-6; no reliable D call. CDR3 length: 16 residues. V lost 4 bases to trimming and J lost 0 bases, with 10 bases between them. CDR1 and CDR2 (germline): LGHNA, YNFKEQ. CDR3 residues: CASSPQVGSGANVLTF. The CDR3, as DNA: TGTGCCAGCAGCCCCCAGGTGGGCTCTGGGGCCAACGTCCTGACTTTC.

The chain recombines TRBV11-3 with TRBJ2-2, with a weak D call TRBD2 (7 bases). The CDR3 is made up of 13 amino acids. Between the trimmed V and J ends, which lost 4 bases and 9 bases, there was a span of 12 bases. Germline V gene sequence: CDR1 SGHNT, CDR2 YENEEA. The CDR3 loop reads CASSWRGGRELFF. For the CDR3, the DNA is TGTGCCAGCAGCTGGAGGGGGGGCCGGGAGCTGTTTTTT.

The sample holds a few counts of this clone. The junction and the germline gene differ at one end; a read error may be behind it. CDR3 protein: CASSRPGTGNAEAFF. The CDR3 DNA is TGTGCCAGCAGCCGTCCCGGGACAGGGAACGCTGAAGCTTTCTTT. V and J are TRBV5-6 and TRBJ1-1, with TRBD1 matching 9 bases. The CDR3 runs to 15 residues. Germline values: CDR1 SGHDT, CDR2 YYEEEE.

CDR3 sequence (DNA): TGCAGTGCTAGTGGGAGGGATGGCTACGAGCAGTACTTC. Protein: CSASGRDGYEQYF. The chain is built from TRBV20-1 and TRBJ2-7, with 7 bases aligning to TRBD2. The CDR3 runs to 13 residues. Germline CDR1 and CDR2: DFQATT and SNEGSKA (reference sequence). Trimming at V came to 3 bases and at J to 3 bases, leaving 5 bases not matched to a gene.

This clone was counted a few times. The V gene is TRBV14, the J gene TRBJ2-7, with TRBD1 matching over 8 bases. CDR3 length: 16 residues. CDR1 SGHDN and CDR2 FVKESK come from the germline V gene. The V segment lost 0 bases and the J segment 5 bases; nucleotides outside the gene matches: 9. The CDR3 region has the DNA TGTGCCAGCAGCCAAGAACCCCAGGGGGCGAAGAACGAGCAGTACTTC. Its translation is CASSQEPQGAKNEQYF.

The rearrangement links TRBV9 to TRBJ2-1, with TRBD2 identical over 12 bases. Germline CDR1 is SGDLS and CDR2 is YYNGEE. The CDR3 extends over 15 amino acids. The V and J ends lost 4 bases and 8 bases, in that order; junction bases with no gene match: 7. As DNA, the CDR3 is TGTGCCAGCAGCCTTTCTAGCGGGAGGGCCCATGAGCAGTTCTTC. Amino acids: CASSLSSGRAHEQFF. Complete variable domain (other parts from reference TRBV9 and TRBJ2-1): DSGVTQTPKHLITATGQRVTLRCSPRSGDLSVYWYQQSLDQGLQFLIQYYNGEERAKGNILERFSAQQFPDLHSELNLSSLELGDSALYFCASSLSSGRAHEQFFGPGTRLTVL.

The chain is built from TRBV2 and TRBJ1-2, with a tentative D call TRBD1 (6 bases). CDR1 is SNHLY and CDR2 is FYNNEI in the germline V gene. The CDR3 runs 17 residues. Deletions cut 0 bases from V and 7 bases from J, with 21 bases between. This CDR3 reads CASSEALLLGQSVGYTF. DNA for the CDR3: TGTGCCAGCAGTGAAGCGCTTTTACTAGGACAGTCCGTTGGCTACACCTTC.

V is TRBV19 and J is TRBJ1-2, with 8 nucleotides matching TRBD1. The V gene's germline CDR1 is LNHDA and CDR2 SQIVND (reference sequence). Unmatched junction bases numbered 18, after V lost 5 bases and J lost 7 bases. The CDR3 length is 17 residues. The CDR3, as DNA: TGTGCCAGTAGTTTCGGGCCCGGACAGGGACGGTGGAGTGGCTACACCTTC. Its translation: CASSFGPGQGRWSGYTF. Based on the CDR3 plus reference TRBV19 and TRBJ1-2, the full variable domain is DGGITQSPKYLFRKEGQNVTLSCEQNLNHDAMYWYRQDPGQGLRLIYYSQIVNDFQKGDIAEGYSVSREKKESFPLTVTSAQKNPTAFYLCASSFGPGQGRWSGYTFGSGTRLTVV.

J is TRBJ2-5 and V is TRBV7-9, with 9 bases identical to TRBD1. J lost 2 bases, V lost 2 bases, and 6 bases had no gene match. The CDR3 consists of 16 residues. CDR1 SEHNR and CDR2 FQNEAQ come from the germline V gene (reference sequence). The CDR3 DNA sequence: TGTGCCAGCAGCTTATTCACAGGGGGCGGGCAAGAGACCCAGTACTTC. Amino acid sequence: CASSLFTGGGQETQYF.

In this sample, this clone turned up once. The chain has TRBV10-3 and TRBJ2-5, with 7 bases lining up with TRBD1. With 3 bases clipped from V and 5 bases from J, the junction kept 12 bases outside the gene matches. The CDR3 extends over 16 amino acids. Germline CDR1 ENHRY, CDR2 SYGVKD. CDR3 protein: CAISDFADRNRETQYF. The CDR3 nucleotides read TGTGCCATCAGTGATTTCGCGGACAGGAACCGGGAGACCCAGTACTTC.

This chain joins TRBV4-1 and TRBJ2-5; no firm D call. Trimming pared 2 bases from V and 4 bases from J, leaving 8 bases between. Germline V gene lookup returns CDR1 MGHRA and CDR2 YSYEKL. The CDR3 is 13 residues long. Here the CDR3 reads CASSQPSRETQYF. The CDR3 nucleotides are TGCGCCAGCAGCCAACCGTCTCGAGAGACCCAGTACTTC.

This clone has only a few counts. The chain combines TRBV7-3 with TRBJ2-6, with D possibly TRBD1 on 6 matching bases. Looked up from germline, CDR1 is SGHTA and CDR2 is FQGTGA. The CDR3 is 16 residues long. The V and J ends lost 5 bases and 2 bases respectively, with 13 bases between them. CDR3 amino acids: CASSLTGSPGANVLTF. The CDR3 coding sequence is TGTGCCAGCAGCCTTACAGGGTCCCCTGGGGCCAACGTCCTGACTTTC.

As DNA, the CDR3 is TGTGCCAGCAGCTTGATTTCAGGGGTCACCTACGAGCAGTACTTC. Residues: CASSLISGVTYEQYF. The rearrangement links TRBV5-8 to TRBJ2-7; a possible D gene is TRBD1 (6 bases). The CDR3 extends over 15 amino acids. Germline V gives CDR1 SGHTS, CDR2 YDEGEE. Trimming took 1 base from V and 2 from J, leaving 13 bases between them.

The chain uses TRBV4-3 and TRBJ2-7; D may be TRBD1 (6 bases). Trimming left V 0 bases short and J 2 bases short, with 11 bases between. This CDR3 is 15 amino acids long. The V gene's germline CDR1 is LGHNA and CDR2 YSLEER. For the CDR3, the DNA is TGCGCCAGCAGCCAAGACCGATCAGGGGCCTACGAGCAGTACTTC. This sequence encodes CASSQDRSGAYEQYF.

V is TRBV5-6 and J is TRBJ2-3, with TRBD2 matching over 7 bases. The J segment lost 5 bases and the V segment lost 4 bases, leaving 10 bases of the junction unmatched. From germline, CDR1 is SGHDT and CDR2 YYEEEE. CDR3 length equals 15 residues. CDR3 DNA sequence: TGTGCCAGCAGCCGAGGGGCGCGGGAGTTAGATACGCAGTATTTT. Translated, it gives CASSRGARELDTQYF. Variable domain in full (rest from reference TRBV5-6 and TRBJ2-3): DAGVTQSPTHLIKTRGQQVTLRCSPKSGHDTVSWYQQALGQGPQFIFQYYEEEERQRGNFPDRFSGHQFPNYSSELNVNALLLGDSALYLCASSRGARELDTQYFGPGTRLTVL.

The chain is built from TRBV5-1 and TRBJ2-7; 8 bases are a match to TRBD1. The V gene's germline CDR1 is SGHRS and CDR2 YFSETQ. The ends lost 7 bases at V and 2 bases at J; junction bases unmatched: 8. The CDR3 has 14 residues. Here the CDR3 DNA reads TGCGCCAGCCGCATTCCAGGGGGCCCCTACGAGCAGTACTTC. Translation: CASRIPGGPYEQYF.

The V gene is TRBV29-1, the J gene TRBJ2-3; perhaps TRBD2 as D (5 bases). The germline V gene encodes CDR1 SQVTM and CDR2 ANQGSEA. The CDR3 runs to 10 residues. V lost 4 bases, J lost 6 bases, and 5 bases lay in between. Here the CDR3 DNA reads TGCAGCGTTGGAGGGGATACGCAGTATTTT. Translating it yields CSVGGDTQYF.